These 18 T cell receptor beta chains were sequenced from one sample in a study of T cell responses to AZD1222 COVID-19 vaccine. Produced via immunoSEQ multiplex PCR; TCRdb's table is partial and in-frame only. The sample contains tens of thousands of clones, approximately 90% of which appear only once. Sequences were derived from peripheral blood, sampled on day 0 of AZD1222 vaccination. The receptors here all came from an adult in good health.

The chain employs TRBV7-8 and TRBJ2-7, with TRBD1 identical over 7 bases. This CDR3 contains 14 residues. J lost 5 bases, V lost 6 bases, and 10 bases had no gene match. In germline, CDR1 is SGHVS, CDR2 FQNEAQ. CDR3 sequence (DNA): TGTGCCAGCAGGGCATCAGGGGGTGGACACGAGCAGTACTTC. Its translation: CASRASGGGHEQYF.

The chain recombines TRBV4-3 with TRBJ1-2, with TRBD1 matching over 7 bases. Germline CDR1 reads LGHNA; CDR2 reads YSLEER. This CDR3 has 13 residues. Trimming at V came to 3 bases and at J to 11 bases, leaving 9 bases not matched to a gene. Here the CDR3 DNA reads TGCGCCAGCAGCCAGGGTAGAAAGGGACAGTACACCTTC. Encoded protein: CASSQGRKGQYTF.

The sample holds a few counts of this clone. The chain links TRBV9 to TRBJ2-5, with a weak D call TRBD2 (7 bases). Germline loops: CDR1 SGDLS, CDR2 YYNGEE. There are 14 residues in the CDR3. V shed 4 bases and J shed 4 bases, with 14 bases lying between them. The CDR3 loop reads CASSPEGGTETQYF. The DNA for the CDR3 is TGTGCCAGCAGCCCCGAGGGGGGGACAGAGACCCAGTACTTC.

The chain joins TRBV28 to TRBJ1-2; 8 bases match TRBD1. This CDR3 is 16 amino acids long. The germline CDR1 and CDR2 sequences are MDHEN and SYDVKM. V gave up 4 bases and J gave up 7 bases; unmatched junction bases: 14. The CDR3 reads CASSSTDRAFVIGYTF. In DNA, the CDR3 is TGTGCCAGCAGTTCGACGGACAGGGCCTTTGTAATTGGCTACACCTTC.

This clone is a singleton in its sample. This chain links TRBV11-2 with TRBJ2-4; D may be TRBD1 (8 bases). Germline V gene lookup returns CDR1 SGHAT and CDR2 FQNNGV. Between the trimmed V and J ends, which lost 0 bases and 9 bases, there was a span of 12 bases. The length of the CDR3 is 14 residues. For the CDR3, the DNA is TGTGCCAGCAGCTTAGAACAGGGGGGGAGCATTCAGTACTTC. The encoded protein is CASSLEQGGSIQYF.

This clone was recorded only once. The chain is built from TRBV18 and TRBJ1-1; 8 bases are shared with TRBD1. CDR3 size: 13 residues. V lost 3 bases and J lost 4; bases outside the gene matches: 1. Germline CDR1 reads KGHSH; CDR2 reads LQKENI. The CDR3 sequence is CASSPDRATEAFF. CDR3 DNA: TGTGCCAGCTCACCGGACAGGGCCACTGAAGCTTTCTTT.

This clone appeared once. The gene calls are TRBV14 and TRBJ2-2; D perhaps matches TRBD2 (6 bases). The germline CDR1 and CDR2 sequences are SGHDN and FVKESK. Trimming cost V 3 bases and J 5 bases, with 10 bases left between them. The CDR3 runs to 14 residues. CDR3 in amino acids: CASSQTSWTGELFF. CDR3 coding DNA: TGTGCCAGCAGCCAGACTAGTTGGACCGGGGAGCTGTTTTTT.

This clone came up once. CDR3: CASSFWPPGTQYF. CDR3 DNA sequence: TGTGCCAGCAGTTTTTGGCCCCCCGGTACGCAGTATTTT. V usage is TRBV28 and J usage is TRBJ2-3; D gene uncertain. Trimming stripped 3 bases from V and 8 bases from J, with 12 bases between. From germline, CDR1 is MDHEN and CDR2 SYDVKM. The CDR3 has 13 amino acids.

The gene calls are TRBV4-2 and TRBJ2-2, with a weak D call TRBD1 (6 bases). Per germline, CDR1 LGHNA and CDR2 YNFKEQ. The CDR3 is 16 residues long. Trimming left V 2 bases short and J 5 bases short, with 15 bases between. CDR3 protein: CASSQILAGETGELFF. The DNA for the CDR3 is TGTGCCAGCAGCCAAATTCTTGCAGGGGAGACCGGGGAGCTGTTTTTT.

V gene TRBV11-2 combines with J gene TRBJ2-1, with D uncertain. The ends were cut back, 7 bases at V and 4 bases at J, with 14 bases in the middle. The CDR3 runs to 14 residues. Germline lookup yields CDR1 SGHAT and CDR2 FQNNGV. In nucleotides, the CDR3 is TGTGCCAGCAACCTTTCGCGGCTGTACAATGAGCAGTTCTTC. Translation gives CASNLSRLYNEQFF.

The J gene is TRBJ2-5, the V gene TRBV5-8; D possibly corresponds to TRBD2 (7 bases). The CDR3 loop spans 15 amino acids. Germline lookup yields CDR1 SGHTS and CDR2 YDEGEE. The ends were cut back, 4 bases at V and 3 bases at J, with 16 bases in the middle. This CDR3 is CASSLLGGGKETQYF. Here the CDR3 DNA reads TGTGCCAGCAGCCTCCTTGGGGGGGGCAAAGAGACCCAGTACTTC.

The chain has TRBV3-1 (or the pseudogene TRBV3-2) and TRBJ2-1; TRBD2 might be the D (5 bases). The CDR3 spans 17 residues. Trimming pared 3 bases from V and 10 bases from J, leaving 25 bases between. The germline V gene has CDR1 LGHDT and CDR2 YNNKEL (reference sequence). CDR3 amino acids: CASSHSQDYYPTGEQFF. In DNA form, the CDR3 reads TGTGCCAGCAGCCACTCACAAGATTATTACCCAACGGGGGAGCAGTTCTTC.

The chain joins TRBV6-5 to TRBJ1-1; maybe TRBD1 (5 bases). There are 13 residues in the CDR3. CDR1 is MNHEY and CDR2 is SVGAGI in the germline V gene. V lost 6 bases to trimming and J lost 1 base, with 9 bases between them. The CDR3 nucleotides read TGTGCCAGCAGGGGACGGGAGAACACTGAAGCTTTCTTT. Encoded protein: CASRGRENTEAFF.

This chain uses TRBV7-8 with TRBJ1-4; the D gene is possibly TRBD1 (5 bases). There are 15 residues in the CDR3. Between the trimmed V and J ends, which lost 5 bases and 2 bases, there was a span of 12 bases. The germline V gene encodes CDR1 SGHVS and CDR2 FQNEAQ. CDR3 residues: CASSLGGVTNEKLFF. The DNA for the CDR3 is TGTGCCAGCAGCCTCGGGGGGGTGACTAATGAAAAACTGTTTTTT.

CDR3 bases: TGTGCCAGCAGTGAACTAAGGCTAGCGGGAGTGGGAGAGCAGTACTTC. This codes for CASSELRLAGVGEQYF. The J gene is TRBJ2-7, the V gene TRBV2, with 10 bases that match TRBD2. CDR3 size: 16 residues. Germline assignment: CDR1 SNHLY and CDR2 FYNNEI. V was pared by 2 bases and J by 7 bases, with 11 bases of the junction left unmatched.

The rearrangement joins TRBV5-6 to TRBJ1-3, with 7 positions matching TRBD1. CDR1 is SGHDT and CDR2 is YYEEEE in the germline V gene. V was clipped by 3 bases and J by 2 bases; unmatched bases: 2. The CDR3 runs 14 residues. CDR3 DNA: TGTGCCAGCAGCTCGGGACAGCCTGGAAACACCATATATTTT. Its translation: CASSSGQPGNTIYF.

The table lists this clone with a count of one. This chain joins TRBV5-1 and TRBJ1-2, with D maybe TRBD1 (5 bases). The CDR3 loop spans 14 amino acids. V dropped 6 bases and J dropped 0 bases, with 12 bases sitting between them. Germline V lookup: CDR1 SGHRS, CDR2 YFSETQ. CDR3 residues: CASNPDSSNYGYTF. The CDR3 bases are TGCGCCAGCAACCCTGACAGCTCTAACTATGGCTACACCTTC.

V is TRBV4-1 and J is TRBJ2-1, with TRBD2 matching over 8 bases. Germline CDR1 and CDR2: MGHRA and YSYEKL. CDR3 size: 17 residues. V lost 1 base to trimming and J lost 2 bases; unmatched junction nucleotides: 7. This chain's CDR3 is CASSQAKAGAPYNEQFF. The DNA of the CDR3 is TGCGCCAGCAGCCAAGCGAAAGCGGGAGCCCCCTACAATGAGCAGTTCTTC.